Listed here are 4 T cell receptor beta chains from one sample, sequenced in a study of T cells in Graves' hyperthyroidism and ophthalmopathy. Researchers took RNA transcripts and amplified the TCR beta CDR3 regions from them. The HTBI primer set served for first-round RT-PCR of the TCR CDR3. MiXCR, applied by TCRdb to the multiplex PCR reads, yields one record per CDR3 protein. The sample records around 620,000 distinct CDR3 sequences, approximately 15% being singletons. Source material: blood. The receptors come from a woman under 30 with Graves' ophthalmopathy.

This clonotype was seen more than once but under ten times. The chain has TRBV24-1 and TRBJ2-1, with TRBD2 matching over 8 bases. Looked up from germline, CDR1 is KGHDR and CDR2 is SFDVKD. Trimming removed 4 bases from V and 4 bases from J; junction bases left unmatched: 14. The CDR3 loop spans 18 amino acids. The CDR3 region is CATSDRPGRGGGYNEQFF. The CDR3 DNA reads as TGTGCCACCAGTGACCGACCCGGCCGGGGGGGGGGGTACAATGAGCAGTTCTTC.

This clonotype was picked up a small number of times. This sequence joins TRBV6-1 and TRBJ1-6; TRBD1 is a possible D gene (5 bases). The CDR3 covers 13 residues. Trimming pared 9 bases from V and 8 bases from J, leaving 14 bases between. Looked up from germline, CDR1 is MNHNS and CDR2 is SASEGT. The CDR3: CASKDTHYSPLHF. DNA of the CDR3: TGTGCCAGTAAGGACACCCATTATTCACCCCTCCACTTT.

The V call is TRBV7-2, the J call TRBJ2-7; D is unresolved. CDR3 length equals 13 residues. Trimming took 3 bases from V and 3 from J, leaving 9 bases between them. The germline CDR1 and CDR2 sequences are SGHTA and FQGNSA. The CDR3 coding sequence is TGTGCCAGCAGCTTGGGTAGCAACTACGAGCAGTACTTC. Translation gives CASSLGSNYEQYF.

Only a few counts were recorded for this clonotype. V and J are TRBV9 and TRBJ1-2, with D possibly matching TRBD1 (6 bases). The CDR3 is 15 residues long. CDR1 SGDLS and CDR2 YYNGEE come from the germline V gene. Trimming took off 0 bases at V and 4 bases at J, with 13 bases between the two ends. For the CDR3, the DNA is TGTGCCAGCAGCGTAGGCACGGGGGCGGGCTATGGCTACACCTTC. This gives the protein CASSVGTGAGYGYTF.